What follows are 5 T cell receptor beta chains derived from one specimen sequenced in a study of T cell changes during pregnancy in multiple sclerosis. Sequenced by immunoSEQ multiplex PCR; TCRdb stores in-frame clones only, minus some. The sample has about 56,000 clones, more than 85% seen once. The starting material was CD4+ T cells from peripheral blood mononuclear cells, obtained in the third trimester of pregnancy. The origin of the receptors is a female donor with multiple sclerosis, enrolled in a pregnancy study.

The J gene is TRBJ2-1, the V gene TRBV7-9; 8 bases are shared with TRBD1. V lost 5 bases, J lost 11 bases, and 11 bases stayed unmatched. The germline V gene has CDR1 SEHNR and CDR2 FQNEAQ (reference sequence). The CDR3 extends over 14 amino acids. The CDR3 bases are TGTGCCAGCAGCCGAGGAGGACAGGGTACCAAGCAGTTCTTC. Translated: CASSRGGQGTKQFF. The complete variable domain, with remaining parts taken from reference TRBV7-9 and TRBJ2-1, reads DTGVSQNPRHKITKRGQNVTFRCDPISEHNRLYWYRQTLGQGPEFLTYFQNEAQLEKSRLLSDRFSAERPKGSFSTLEIQRTEQGDSAMYLCASSRGGQGTKQFFGPGTRLTVL.

The CDR3 spells CASSFARGEYEQYF. The CDR3 bases are TGTGCCAGCAGTTTTGCGCGGGGCGAGTACGAGCAGTACTTC. The chain recombines TRBV27 with TRBJ2-7; D might be TRBD2 (6 bases). The length of the CDR3 is 14 residues. The V and J ends lost 3 bases and 4 bases respectively, with 13 bases between them. Germline V CDR1 and CDR2: MNHEY, SMNVEV (reference sequence).

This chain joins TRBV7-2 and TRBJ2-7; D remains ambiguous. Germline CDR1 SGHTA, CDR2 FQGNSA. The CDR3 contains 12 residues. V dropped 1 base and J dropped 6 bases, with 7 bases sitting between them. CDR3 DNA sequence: TGTGCCAGCAGCTTAGTTCCAGGCGAGCAGTACTTC. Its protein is CASSLVPGEQYF.

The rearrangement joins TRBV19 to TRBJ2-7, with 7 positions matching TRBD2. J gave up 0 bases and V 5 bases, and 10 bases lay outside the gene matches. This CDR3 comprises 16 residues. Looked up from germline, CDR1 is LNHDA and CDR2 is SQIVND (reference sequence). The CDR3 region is CASSFLLARSSYEQYF. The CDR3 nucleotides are TGTGCCAGTAGTTTCCTACTAGCGCGAAGCTCCTACGAGCAGTACTTC.

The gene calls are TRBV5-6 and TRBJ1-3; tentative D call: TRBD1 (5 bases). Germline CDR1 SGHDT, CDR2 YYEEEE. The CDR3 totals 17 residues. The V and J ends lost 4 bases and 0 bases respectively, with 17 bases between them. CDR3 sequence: CASSRLGGEDSGNTIYF. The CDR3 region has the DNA TGTGCCAGCAGCCGCCTGGGGGGAGAGGACTCTGGAAACACCATATATTTT.